The present entry profiles one T cell receptor beta chain with its context. This clonotype showed up just a few times. The target of this receptor is not known. No much larger clone exists at a distance of one base, and base qualities are not known. Compared with germline, V lacks 4 bases and J lacks 6 bases; bases without a gene match: 11. There are 16 amino acids in the CDR3, from cysteine to phenylalanine inclusive. This entry keeps only the CDR3 DNA: 48 bases, framed from base 1. The CDR1 and CDR2 encoded by the germline V gene are SGHDT and YYEEEE. The reads were generated on an Illumina NovaSeq 6000. TCRalpha and TCRbeta cDNA libraries were constructed by 5'RACE with constant-segment primers, with sample barcodes and unique molecular identifiers being introduced. RNA was extracted from every sample with Trizol reagent. Amplification of the libraries took two PCR steps, and the second step added a second sample barcode plus Illumina TruSeq adapters. Sequencing of the libraries was done on an Illumina NovaSeq, producing 2 x 150 bp paired-end reads. In the source study's methods: With migec v1.2.7, reads were demultiplexed and then collapsed into UMI-guided consensus sequences. Using mixcr v2.1.11, the UMI consensuses were aligned to TRA and TRB V and J templates and assembled into clonotypes. Clonotypes were classified as expanded or contracted when called significant by both edgeR and NoisET, with noise models trained on biological replicates. For edgeR calls, the cutoffs were a false discovery rate-adjusted p below 0.01 and a log2 fold-change threshold of 1. As an exploratory analysis of dynamics, PCA with hierarchical clustering was applied to max-normalized trajectories of the 1000 most abundant clonotypes. Separately sequenced CD4+ and CD8+ repertoires were used to assign the CD4 or CD8 phenotype of responding clones. In TCRdb, the public reads were trimmed at Q25 with fastp and aligned with MiXCR, with productive beta chains retained. Each CDR3 protein appears once, grouped with its most common genes and DNA. It is TCRdb's table, rather than the study itself, that gives the V and J calls and clone size. In all, the sample holds roughly 100,000 distinct CDR3 sequences, and approximately 13% of those were seen once. Approximately 26% of the sample rests with the top ten.

These data come from a study of T-cell memory formation after mild COVID-19 (dated by TCRdb to the early 2020s). About the full investigation: Most TCR sequence clusters were specific to one of the two donors. In two donors, T-cell clones that expanded and contracted after mild COVID-19 were tracked by sequencing TCRalpha and TCRbeta repertoires over time. Two young, previously healthy adult volunteers, one female and one male, were included in the cohort.

Ficoll-Paque density gradient centrifugation was used to isolate PBMCs. General study outcomes and caveats: Clones contracting from day 15 to 85 had balanced CD4/CD8 phenotypes, while a second wave expanding from day 15 to 37 was biased towards CD4+. Contracting CD4+ clones were located mainly in the CM and EM memory subsets, whereas CD8+ clones were found to be enriched in EMRA. Only a couple of mild cases were covered in the study, and larger cohorts including severe cases with pre-infection samples were considered necessary. Some responding clones were detected in pre-infection memory, which suggested that pre-existing cross-reactive memory T cells had joined the SARS-CoV-2 response. The second-wave clones that peaked on day 37 were not confirmed to be SARS-CoV-2 specific.

The chain employs TRBV5-6 and TRBJ2-3; TRBD1 agrees with 10 junctional bases. The sequence came from an adult woman who had mild COVID-19 (a few samples of this study predate the infection). The sample titles of this study are shuffled in the database, so cell type and time point are left out; the donor was told from shared clones. Sequenced sample: PBMCs or a T cell subset sorted from them (not recorded which). The CDR3 protein: CASSSGTGVSWDTQYF. The sequenced DNA is TGTGCCAGCAGCAGCGGGACAGGGGTTTCGTGGGATACGCAGTATTTT.